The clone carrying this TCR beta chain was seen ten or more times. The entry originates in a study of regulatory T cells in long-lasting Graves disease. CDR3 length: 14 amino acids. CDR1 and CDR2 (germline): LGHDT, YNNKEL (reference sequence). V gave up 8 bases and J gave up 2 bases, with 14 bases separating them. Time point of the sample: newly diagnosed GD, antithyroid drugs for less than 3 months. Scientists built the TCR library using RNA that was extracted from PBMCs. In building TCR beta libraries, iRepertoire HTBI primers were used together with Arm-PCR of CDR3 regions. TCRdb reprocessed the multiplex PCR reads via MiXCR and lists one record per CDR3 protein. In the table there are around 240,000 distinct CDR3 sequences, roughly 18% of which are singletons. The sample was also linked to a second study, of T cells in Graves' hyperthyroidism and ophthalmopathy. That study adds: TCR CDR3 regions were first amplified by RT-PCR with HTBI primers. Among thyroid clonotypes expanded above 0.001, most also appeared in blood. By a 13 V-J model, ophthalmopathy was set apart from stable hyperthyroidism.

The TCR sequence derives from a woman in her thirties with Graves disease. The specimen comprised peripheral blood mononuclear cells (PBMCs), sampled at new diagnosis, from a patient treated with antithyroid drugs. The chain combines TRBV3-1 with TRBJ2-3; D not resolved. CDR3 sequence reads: CASRPATFTDTQYF. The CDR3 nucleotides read TGTGCCAGCCGCCCAGCGACGTTCACAGATACGCAGTATTTT.